This T cell receptor (beta chain) was identified during a study of blood T cell repertoires in COVID-19 (dated by TCRdb to the early 2020s). For context, the study as a whole: Collaborator samples came from the United States, Italy and Spain and covered acute and convalescent phases of COVID-19. Where available, HLA class I and class II types were taken from metadata supplied by the sample provider and were not determined by assay-based typing. The repertoires were released in a freely available public database meant as a resource for research on the immune response to SARS-CoV-2. The sample metadata nearly always contained a de-identified subject ID, COVID-19 status, age in years and sex. Samples were obtained from the ongoing ImmuneRACE study (first 160 participants) and from 1,254 subjects provided by 6 global collaborators. The material from the prospective study consisted of cDNA or gDNA derived from T cells, B-cell-depleted T cells, or PBMCs. Deeply sampled blood TCRbeta repertoires from subjects exposed to, actively infected with, or recovered from COVID-19 were included in the dataset.

The collaborating institutions used their own protocols to collect whole blood in K2EDTA tubes. For TCRbeta analysis, collaborators shipped samples in one of three forms: frozen whole blood, isolated PBMCs, or DNA extracted from either of those sample types. Comment on this clone: Its antigen is not yet known. Per-base qualities were not stored, and no clone one base away is much larger.

TCRbeta CDR3 regions were amplified from genomic DNA by means of the immunoSEQ Assay, a bias-controlled multiplex PCR. The study's processing was this. The number of nucleated cells in each sample was estimated by amplification of reference gene primers within the assay. To quantify the absolute abundance of each unique TCRbeta CDR3 rearrangement, sequence reads were collapsed and filtered. For each sample, productive Simpson clonality was calculated as the square root of Simpson's diversity index over productive rearrangements. This is the immuneACCESS table as TCRdb keeps it, with only in-frame sequences that have V and J called. A part of the clones is gone; compared with another copy, unresolved V genes explain less than half, and the rest is unexplained. V and J calls and clone size are as listed in that table; D and trimming were resolved from the DNA. In all, the sample holds 100,000 to 150,000 clones, and over 60% of those were seen once. The ten largest account for under 2.5% of the sample.

Study-level results and caveats: How much clinical and demographic metadata was included differed by source and by participant, and the metadata was provided uncurated.

Sequences SEHNR (CDR1) and FQNEAQ (CDR2) are obtained from the germline V gene (reference sequence). The CDR3 starts with the cysteine, ends with the phenylalanine, and has 15 residues. CDR3 DNA only is kept here, 45 bases in frame from base 1. The germline ends are 11 bases apart after V is trimmed by 2 bases and J by 0 bases. Material: peripheral blood. Recombination joined TRBV7-9 with TRBJ2-7; D gene: possibly TRBD1, on 6 matching bases. The sequence derives from a woman between 65 and 79 years old with acute or convalescent COVID-19. The DNA sequence is given as TGTGCCAGCAGCTTATCGGGACACAACTCCTACGAGCAGTACTTC. The resulting protein is CASSLSGHNSYEQYF.